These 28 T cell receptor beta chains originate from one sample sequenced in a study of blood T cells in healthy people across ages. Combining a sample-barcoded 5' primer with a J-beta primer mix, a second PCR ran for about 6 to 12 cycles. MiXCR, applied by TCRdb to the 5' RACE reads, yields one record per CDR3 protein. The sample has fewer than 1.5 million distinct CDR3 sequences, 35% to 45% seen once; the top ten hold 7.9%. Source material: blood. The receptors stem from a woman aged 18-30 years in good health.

The CDR3 here is CASSKRKSADYNEQYF. CDR3 nucleotide sequence: TGTGCCAGCAGCAAGCGCAAGAGCGCCGACTACAATGAGCAGTACTTC. V gene TRBV14 combines with J gene TRBJ2-5; D may be TRBD2 (5 bases). CDR1 and CDR2 (germline): SGHDN, FVKESK. The V end lost 5 bases, the J end lost 11 bases, and 27 bases lay between the germline ends. This CDR3 comprises 16 residues.

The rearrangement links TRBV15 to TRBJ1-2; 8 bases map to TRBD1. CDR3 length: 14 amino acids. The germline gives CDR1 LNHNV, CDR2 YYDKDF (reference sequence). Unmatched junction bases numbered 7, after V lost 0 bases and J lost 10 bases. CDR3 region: CATSRDRTGNDYTF. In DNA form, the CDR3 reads TGTGCCACCAGCAGAGATCGGACAGGGAATGACTACACCTTC.

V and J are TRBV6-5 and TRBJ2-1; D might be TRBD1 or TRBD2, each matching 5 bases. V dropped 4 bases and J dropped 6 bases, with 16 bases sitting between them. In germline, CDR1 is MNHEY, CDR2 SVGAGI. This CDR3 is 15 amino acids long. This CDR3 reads CASSFLSGTINEQFF. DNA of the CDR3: TGTGCCAGCAGTTTCCTTAGTGGGACGATCAATGAGCAGTTCTTC.

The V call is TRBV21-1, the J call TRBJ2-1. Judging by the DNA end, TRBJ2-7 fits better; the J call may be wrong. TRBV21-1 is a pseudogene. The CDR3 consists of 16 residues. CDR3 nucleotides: TGTGCCAGCAGCAAAGGGAAGGGAAGGTCCTACAATGAGCAGTACTTC. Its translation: CASSKGKGRSYNEQYF.

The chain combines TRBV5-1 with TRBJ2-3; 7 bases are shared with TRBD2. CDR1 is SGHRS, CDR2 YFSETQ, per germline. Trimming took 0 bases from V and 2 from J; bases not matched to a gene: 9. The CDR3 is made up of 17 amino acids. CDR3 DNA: TGCGCCAGCAGCTTGGTAGCTAGCGGCACCGTCACAGATACGCAGTATTTT. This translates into CASSLVASGTVTDTQYF.

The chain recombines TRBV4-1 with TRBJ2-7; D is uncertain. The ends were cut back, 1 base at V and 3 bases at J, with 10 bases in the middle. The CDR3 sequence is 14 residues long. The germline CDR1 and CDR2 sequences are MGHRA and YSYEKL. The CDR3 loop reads CASSQGRVIYEQYF. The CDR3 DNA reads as TGCGCCAGCAGCCAAGGTAGGGTGATCTACGAGCAGTACTTC.

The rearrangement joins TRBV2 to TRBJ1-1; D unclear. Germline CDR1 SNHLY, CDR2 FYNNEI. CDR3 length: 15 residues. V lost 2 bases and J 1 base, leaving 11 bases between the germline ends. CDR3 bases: TGTGCCAGCAGTGAACGCGCCAGCCAGAACACTGAAGCTTTCTTT. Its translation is CASSERASQNTEAFF.

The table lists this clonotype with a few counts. The CDR3: CSVPRGSTDTQYF. Here the CDR3 DNA reads TGCAGCGTTCCGCGAGGCAGCACAGATACGCAGTATTTT. The chain links TRBV29-1 to TRBJ2-3; D is uncertain. CDR1 is SQVTM, CDR2 ANQGSEA, per germline. The germline V and J ends were trimmed by 5 bases and 0 bases, with 9 bases remaining between them. The CDR3 runs to 13 residues.

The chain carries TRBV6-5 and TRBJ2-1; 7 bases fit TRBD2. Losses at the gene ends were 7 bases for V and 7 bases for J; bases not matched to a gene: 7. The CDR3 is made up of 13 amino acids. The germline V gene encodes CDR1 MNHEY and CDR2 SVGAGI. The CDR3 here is CASTPRRGNEQFF. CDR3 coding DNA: TGTGCCAGCACCCCCAGGCGGGGGAATGAGCAGTTCTTC.

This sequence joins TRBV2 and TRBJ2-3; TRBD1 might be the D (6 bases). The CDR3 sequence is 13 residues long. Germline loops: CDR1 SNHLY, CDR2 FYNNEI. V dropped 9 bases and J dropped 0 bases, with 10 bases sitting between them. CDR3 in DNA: TGTGCCAGGTACAGGGATAGCACAGATACGCAGTATTTT. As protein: CARYRDSTDTQYF.

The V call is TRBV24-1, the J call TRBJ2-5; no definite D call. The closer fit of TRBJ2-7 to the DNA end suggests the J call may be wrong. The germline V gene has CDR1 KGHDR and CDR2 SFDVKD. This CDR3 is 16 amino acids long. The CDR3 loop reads CATSDLFTRVSCEQYF. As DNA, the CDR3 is TGTGCCACCAGTGATTTATTTACGCGTGTTTCGTGCGAGCAGTACTTC.

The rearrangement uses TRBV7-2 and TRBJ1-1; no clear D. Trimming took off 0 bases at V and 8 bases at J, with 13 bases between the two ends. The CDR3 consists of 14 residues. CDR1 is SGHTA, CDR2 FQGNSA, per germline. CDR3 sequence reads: CASSLAVTGQEAFF. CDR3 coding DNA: TGTGCCAGCAGCTTAGCTGTTACGGGCCAGGAAGCTTTCTTT.

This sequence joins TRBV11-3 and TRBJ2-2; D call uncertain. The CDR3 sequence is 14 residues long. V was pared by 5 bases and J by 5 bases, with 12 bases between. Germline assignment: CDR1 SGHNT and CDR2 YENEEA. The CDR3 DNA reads TGTGCCAGCAGCGGTCATGATTCAACCGGGGAGCTGTTTTTT. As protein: CASSGHDSTGELFF.

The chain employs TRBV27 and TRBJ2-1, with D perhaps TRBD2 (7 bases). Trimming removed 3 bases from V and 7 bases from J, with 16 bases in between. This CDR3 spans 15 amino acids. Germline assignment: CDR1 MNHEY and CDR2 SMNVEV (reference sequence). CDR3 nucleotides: TGTGCCAGCAGTTTCGGGGGGCCGAGTAGTAATGAGCAGTTCTTC. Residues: CASSFGGPSSNEQFF.

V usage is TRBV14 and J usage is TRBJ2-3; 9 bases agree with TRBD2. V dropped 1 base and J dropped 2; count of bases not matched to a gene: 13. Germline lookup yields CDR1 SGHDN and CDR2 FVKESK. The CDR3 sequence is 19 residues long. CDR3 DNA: TGTGCCAGCAGCCAAGGACCCGGGCGGGAGGGCTTACCCACAGATACGCAGTATTTT. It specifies CASSQGPGREGLPTDTQYF.

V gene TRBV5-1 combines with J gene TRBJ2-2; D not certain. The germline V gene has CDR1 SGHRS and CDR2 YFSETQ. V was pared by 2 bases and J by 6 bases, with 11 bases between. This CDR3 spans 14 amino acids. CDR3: CASSFDIASGELFF. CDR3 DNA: TGCGCCAGCAGCTTTGACATCGCGTCCGGGGAGCTGTTTTTT.

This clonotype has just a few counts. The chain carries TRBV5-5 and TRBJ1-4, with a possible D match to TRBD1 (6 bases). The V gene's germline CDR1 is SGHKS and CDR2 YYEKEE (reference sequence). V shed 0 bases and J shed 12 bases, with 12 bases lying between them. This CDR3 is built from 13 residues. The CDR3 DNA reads TGTGCCAGCAGCTTGGGGGGGCTCGGGGAACTGTTTTTT. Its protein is CASSLGGLGELFF.

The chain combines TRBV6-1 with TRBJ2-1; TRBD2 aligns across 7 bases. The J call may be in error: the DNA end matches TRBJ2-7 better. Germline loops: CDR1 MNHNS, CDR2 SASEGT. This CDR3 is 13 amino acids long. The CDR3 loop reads CASDLGGFGEQYF. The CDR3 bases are TGTGCCAGCGACCTCGGGGGGTTCGGAGAGCAGTACTTC.

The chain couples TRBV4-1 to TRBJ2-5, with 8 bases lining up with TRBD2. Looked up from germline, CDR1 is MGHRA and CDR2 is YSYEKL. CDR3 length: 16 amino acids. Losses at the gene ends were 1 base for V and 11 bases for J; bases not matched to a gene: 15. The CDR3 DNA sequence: TGCGCCAGCAGCCAAGGTAGCGGGGAGTTTCAAAATGAGCAGTACTTC. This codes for CASSQGSGEFQNEQYF.

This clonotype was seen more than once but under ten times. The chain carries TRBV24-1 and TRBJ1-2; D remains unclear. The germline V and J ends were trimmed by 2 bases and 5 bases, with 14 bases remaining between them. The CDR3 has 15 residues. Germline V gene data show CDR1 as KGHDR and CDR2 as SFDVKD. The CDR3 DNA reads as TGTGCCACCAGTGATTCACGGGGAGCTATTTATGGCTACACCTTC. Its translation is CATSDSRGAIYGYTF.

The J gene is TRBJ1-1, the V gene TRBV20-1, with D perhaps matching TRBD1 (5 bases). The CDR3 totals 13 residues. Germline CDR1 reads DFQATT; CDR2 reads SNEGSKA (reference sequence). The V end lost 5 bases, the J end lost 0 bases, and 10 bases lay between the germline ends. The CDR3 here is CSALGVMNTEAFF. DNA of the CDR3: TGCAGTGCTCTAGGGGTAATGAACACTGAAGCTTTCTTT.

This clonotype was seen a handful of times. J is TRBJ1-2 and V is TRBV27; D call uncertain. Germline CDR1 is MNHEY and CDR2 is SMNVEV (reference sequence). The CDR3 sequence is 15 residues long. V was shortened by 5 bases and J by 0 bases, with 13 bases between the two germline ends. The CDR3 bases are TGTGCCAGCAGTCCAGAACCGGGGACTAACTATGGCTACACCTTC. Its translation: CASSPEPGTNYGYTF.

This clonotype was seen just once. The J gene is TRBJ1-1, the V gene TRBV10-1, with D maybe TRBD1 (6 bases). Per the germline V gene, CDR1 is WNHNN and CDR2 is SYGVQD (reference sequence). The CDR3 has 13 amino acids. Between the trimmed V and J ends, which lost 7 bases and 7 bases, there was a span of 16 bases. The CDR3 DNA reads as TGCGCCAGCATGGAGGGGGGAATGGGTGAAGCTTTCTTT. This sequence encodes CASMEGGMGEAFF.

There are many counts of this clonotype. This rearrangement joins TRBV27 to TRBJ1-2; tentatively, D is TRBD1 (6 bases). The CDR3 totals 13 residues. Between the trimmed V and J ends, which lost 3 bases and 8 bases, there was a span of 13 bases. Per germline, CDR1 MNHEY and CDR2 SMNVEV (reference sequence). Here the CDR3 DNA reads TGTGCCAGCAGTTTCAGGGGAGGAGACGGCTACACCTTC. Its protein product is CASSFRGGDGYTF.

The CDR3, as DNA: TGCAGTGCTAGACAGGGACTAGCGTATTCCTACAATGAGCAGTTCTTC. This sequence encodes CSARQGLAYSYNEQFF. This chain links TRBV20-1 with TRBJ2-1; 10 nucleotides align to TRBD2. The germline gives CDR1 DFQATT, CDR2 SNEGSKA (reference sequence). The CDR3 runs 16 residues. The V and J ends lost 2 bases and 1 base, in that order; junction bases with no gene match: 5.

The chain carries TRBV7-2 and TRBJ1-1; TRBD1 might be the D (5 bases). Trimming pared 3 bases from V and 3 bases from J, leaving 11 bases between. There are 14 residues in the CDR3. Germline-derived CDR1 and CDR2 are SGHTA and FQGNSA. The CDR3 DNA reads TGTGCCAGCAGCTTCACGTCGGGGGACACTGAAGCTTTCTTT. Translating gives CASSFTSGDTEAFF.

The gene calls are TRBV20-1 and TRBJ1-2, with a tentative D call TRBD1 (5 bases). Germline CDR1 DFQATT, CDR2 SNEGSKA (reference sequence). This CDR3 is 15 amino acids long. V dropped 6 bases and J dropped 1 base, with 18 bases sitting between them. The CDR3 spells CSAPMDGTNNYGYTF. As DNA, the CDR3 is TGCAGTGCCCCCATGGACGGGACTAATAACTATGGCTACACCTTC.

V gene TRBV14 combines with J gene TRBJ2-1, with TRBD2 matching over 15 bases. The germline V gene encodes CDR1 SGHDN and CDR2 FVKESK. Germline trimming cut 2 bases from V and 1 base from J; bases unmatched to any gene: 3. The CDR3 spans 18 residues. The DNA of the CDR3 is TGTGCCAGCAGCCAACCCGGGACTAGCGGGAGGTCCTACAATGAGCAGTTCTTC. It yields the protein CASSQPGTSGRSYNEQFF.